This T cell receptor beta chain was recorded in a study of T cell responses to AZD1222 COVID-19 vaccine. The data were produced by immunoSEQ multiplex PCR, yet TCRdb's version contains in-frame clones alone and is incomplete. The sample carries 98,000 or so clones, 89% recorded once. Regarding the study as a whole: Spike was spanned by vaccine-associated CD4 TCRs, with dominance at 160-218 and 743-854. At baseline, seropositivity was found in only a handful of AZD1222 recipients.

This clone appeared once. Antigen specificity is unknown. The germline CDR1 and CDR2 sequences are ENHRY and SYGVKD. Trimming cost V 6 bases and J 4 bases, with 15 bases left between them. The CDR3 totals 15 residues. Material: peripheral blood, obtained on day 0 of MenACWY control vaccination. The chain uses TRBV10-3 and TRBJ2-2; D gene ambiguous. This clonotype was obtained from an adult in good health. The CDR3 region has the DNA TGTGCCATCAGGGGTTTTACCTCGGCCACCGGGGAGCTGTTTTTT. This translates into CAIRGFTSATGELFF.